This TCR beta chain was sequenced for a study of blood T cell repertoires in COVID-19. Study at large: Whether acute or convalescent, the COVID-19 samples came from the United States, Italy and Spain. In each case, the material was cDNA or gDNA derived from T cells, B-cell-depleted T cells, or PBMCs.

Source study methods: For nucleated cells, counts were estimated from reference gene primer amplification. Produced via immunoSEQ multiplex PCR; TCRdb's table is partial and in-frame only. The V and J calls and the clone size are those of that table, but D and trimming were determined from the DNA. The sample has 260,000 or so clones, nearly 85% seen once. V lost 0 bases to trimming and J lost 2 bases, with 7 bases between them. Germline V gene data show CDR1 as KGHDR and CDR2 as SFDVKD. The CDR3 covers 15 residues. The rearrangement uses TRBV24-1 and TRBJ1-5, with unresolved D. Sequencing input: peripheral blood. The TCR was taken from a human donor in a cohort sampled during active COVID-19. CDR3 sequence (DNA): TGTGCCACCAGTGATTTGCGGCGGTGCAATCAGCCCCAGCATTTT. Protein sequence: CATSDLRRCNQPQHF.